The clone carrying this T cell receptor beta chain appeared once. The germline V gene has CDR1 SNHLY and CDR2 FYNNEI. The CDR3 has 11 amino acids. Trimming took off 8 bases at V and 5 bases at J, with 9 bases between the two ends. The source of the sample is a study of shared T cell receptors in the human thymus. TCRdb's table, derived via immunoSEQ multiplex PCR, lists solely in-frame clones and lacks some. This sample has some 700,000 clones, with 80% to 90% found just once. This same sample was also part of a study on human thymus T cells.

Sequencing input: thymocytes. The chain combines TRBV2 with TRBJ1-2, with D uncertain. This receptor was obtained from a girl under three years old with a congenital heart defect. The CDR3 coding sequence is TGTGCCAGCCTGTACTTTTATGGCTACACCTTC. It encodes CASLYFYGYTF.